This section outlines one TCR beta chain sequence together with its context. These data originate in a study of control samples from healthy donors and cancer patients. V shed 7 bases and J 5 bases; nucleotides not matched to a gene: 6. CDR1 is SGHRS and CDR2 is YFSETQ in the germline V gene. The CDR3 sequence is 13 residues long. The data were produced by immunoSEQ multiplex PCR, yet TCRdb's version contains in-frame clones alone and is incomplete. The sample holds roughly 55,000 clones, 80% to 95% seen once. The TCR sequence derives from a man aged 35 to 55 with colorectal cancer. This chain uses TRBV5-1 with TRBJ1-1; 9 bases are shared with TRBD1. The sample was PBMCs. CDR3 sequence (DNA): TGCGCCAGCGGCGGGACAGGGTGGACTGAAGCTTTCTTT. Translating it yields CASGGTGWTEAFF.